The source of this T cell receptor (beta chain) is a study of blood T cell repertoires in COVID-19. Study in general: There were acute and convalescent COVID-19 samples, and they came from the United States, Italy and Spain.

Germline V lookup: CDR1 MNHEY, CDR2 SVGEGT. With 2 bases clipped from V and 3 bases from J, the junction kept 6 bases outside the gene matches. The CDR3 covers 15 residues. TCRdb keeps only in-frame clones here, not all; method: immunoSEQ multiplex PCR. Of more than 200,000 clones in the sample, around nine tenths were seen once. The chain employs TRBV6-2 or TRBV6-3 and TRBJ1-2, with 7 bases lining up with TRBD1. The sequencing input was peripheral blood. The origin of this receptor is a middle-aged woman who had recovered from COVID-19. CDR3 sequence (DNA): TGTGCCAGCAGTTACCGTCCCGGGACAGACTATGGCTACACCTTC. It specifies CASSYRPGTDYGYTF.